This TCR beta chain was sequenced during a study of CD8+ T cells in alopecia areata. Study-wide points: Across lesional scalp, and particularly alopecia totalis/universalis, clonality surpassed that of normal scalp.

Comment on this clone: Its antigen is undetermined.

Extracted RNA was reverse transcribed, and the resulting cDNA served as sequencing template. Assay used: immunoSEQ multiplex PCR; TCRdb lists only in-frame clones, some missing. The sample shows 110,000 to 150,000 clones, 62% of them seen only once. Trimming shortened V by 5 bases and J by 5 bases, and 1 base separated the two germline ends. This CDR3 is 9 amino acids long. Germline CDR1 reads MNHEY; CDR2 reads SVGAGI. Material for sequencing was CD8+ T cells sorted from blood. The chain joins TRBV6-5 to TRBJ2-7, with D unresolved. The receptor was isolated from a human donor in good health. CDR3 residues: CASSNEQYF. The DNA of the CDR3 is TGTGCCAGCAGTAACGAGCAGTACTTC.